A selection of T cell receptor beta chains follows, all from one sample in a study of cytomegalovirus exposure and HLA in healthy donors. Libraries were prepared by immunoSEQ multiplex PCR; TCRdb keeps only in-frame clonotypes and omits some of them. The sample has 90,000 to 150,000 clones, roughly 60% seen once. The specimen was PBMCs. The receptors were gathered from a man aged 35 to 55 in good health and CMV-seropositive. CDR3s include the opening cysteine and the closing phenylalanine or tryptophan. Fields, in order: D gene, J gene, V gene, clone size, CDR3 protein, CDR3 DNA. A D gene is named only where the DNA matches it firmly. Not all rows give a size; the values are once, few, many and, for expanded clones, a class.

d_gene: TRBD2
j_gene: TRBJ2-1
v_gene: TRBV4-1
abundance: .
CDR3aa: CASSQDRASGGAGDEQFF
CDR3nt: TGCGCCAGCAGCCAAGATCGGGCTAGCGGGGGGGCCGGCGATGAGCAGTTCTTC

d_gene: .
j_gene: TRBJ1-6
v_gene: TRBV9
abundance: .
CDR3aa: CASSVGVDSPLHF
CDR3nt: TGTGCCAGCAGCGTAGGAGTGGATTCACCCCTCCACTTT

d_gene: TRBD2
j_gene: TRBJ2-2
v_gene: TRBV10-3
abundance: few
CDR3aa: CAISGTSGRSSTGELFF
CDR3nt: TGTGCCATCAGTGGGACTAGCGGGAGGAGTAGCACCGGGGAGCTGTTTTTT

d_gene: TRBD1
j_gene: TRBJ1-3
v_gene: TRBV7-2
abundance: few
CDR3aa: CASRGQSFSGNTIYF
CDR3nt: TGTGCCAGCAGGGGACAGTCCTTCTCTGGAAACACCATATATTTT

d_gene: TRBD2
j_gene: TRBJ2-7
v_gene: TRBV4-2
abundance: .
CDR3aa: CASSSGTSDYEQYF
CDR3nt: TGTGCCAGCAGCTCCGGGACTAGCGACTACGAGCAGTACTTC

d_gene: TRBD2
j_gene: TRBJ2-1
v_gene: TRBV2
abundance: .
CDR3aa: CASRALATAFNEQFF
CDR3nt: TGTGCCAGCAGGGCACTAGCGACCGCTTTCAATGAGCAGTTCTTC

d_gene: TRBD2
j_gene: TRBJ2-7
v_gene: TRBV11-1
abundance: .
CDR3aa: CASESSGSYEQYF
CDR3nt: TGTGCCAGCGAATCTAGCGGCTCCTACGAGCAGTACTTC

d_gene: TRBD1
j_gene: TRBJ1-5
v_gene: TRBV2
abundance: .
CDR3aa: CASSEGAGGGNQPQHF
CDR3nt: TGTGCCAGCAGTGAGGGGGCAGGGGGCGGCAATCAGCCCCAGCATTTT

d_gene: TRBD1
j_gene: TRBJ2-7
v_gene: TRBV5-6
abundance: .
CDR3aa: CASSLSGTGLYEQYF
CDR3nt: TGTGCCAGCAGCTTGTCCGGGACAGGGTTGTACGAGCAGTACTTC

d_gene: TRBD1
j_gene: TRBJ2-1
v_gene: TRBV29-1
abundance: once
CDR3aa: CSVEDPTGLRNEQFF
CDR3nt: TGCAGCGTTGAAGATCCGACAGGGTTACGCAATGAGCAGTTCTTC

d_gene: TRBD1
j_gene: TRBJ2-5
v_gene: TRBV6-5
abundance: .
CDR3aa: CASSYLGTGTQETQYF
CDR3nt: TGTGCCAGCAGTTACCTTGGGACAGGGACCCAAGAGACCCAGTACTTC

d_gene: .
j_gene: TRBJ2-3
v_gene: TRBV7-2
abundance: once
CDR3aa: CASSLGPPGSTDTQYF
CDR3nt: TGTGCCAGCAGCTTAGGGCCGCCTGGTAGCACAGATACGCAGTATTTT

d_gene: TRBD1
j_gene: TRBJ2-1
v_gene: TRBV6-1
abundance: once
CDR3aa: CASSDPGTGRDDEQFF
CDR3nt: TGTGCCAGCAGTGACCCAGGGACAGGGCGGGACGATGAGCAGTTCTTC

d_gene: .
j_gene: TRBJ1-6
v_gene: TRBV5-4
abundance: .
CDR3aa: CASSPPGGTYNSPLHF
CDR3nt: TGTGCCAGCAGCCCGCCGGGGGGGACCTATAATTCACCCCTCCACTTT

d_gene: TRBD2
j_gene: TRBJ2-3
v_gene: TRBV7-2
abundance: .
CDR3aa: CASSLQAGDTDTQYF
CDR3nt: TGTGCCAGCAGCTTACAAGCGGGGGATACAGATACGCAGTATTTT

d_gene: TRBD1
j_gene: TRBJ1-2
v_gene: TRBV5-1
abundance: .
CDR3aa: CASSRTGQLDGYTF
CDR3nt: TGCGCCAGCAGCAGGACAGGACAGCTTGACGGCTACACCTTC

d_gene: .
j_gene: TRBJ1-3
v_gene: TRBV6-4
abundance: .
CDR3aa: CASSDLYRPLLSGNTIYF
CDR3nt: TGTGCCAGCAGTGACTTGTACAGGCCGTTGCTCTCTGGAAACACCATATATTTT

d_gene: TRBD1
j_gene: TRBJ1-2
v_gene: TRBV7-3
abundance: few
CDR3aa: CASSLQAGGGTGYTF
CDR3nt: TGTGCCAGCAGCTTACAGGCAGGGGGCGGAACTGGCTACACCTTC

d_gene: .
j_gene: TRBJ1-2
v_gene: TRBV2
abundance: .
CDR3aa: CASRESIMRGYTF
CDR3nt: TGTGCCAGCAGAGAAAGCATTATGAGGGGCTACACCTTC

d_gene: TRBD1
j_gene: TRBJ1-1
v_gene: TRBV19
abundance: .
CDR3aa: CASRPTGVNTEAFF
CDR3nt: TGTGCCAGTAGGCCGACAGGGGTGAACACTGAAGCTTTCTTT

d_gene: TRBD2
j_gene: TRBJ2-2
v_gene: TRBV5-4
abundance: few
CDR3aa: CASSPGLAGEGELFF
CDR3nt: TGTGCCAGCAGTCCGGGACTAGCGGGGGAGGGGGAGCTGTTTTTT

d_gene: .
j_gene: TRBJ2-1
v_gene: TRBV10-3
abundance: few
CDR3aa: CAIQASPPGNEQFF
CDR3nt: TGTGCCATACAGGCCAGTCCGCCCGGCAATGAGCAGTTCTTC

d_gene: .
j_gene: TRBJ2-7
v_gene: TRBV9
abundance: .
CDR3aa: CASSVDLATSYEQYF
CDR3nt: TGTGCCAGCAGCGTAGACCTAGCGACCTCCTACGAGCAGTACTTC

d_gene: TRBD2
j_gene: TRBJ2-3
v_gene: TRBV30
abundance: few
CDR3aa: CAWSVEFTLLAGVETDTQYF
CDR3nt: TGTGCCTGGAGTGTAGAATTTACTCTTCTAGCGGGTGTTGAAACAGATACGCAGTATTTT

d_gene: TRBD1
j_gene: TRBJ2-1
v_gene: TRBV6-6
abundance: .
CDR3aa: CASKRDRENNEQFF
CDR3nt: TGTGCCAGCAAGAGGGACAGAGAGAACAATGAGCAGTTCTTC

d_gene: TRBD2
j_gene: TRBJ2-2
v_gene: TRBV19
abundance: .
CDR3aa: CASSMGGDTGELFF
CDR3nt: TGTGCCAGTAGTATGGGGGGGGACACCGGGGAGCTGTTTTTT

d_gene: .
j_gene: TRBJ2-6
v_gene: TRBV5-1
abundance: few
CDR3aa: CASSTTTDPISGANVLTF
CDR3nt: TGCGCCAGCAGCACCACGACAGACCCCATCTCTGGGGCCAACGTCCTGACTTTC

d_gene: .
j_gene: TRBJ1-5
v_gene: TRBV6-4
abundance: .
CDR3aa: CASSRSGDGQPQHF
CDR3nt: TGTGCCAGCAGTAGGTCAGGGGATGGGCAGCCCCAGCATTTT

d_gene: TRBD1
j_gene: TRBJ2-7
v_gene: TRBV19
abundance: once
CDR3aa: CASSSGGSYEQYF
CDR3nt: TGTGCCAGTAGTTCAGGGGGCTCCTACGAGCAGTACTTC

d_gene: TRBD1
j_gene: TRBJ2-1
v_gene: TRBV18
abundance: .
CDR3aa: CASSPSGTGLNEQFF
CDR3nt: TGTGCCAGCTCACCCTCCGGGACAGGGCTCAATGAGCAGTTCTTC

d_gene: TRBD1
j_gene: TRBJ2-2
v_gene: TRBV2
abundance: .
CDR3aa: CASKYRGPGELFF
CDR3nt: TGTGCCAGCAAATACAGGGGCCCCGGGGAGCTGTTTTTT

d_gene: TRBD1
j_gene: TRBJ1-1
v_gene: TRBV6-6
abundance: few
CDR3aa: CASRTTGTDTEAFF
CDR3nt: TGTGCCAGCAGAACGACAGGGACGGACACTGAAGCTTTCTTT

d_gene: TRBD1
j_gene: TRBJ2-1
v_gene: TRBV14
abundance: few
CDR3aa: CASSPFTGGEYNEQFF
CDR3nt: TGTGCCAGCAGCCCATTTACAGGGGGCGAGTACAATGAGCAGTTCTTC

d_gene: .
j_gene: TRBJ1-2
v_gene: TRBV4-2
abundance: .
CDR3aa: CASSQLLGAKPFYTF
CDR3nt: TGTGCCAGCAGCCAGTTACTGGGCGCAAAACCTTTCTACACCTTC

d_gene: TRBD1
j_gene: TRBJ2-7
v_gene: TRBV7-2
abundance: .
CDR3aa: CASSPGQGMPGGGDEQYF
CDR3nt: TGTGCCAGCAGCCCCGGACAGGGAATGCCAGGAGGAGGCGACGAGCAGTACTTC

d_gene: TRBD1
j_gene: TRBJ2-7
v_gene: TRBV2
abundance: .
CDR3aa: CASTGQGMGGEQYF
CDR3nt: TGTGCCAGTACGGGACAGGGGATGGGGGGCGAGCAGTACTTC

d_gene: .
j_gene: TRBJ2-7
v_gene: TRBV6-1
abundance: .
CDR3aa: CASSEAGGRGYEQYF
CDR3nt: TGTGCCAGCAGTGAAGCCGGCGGCAGGGGATACGAGCAGTACTTC

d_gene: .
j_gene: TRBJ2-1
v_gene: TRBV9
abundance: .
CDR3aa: CASSVSTGFEQFF
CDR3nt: TGTGCCAGCAGCGTATCTACAGGGTTTGAGCAGTTCTTC

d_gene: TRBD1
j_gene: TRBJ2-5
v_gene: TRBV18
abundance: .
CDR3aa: CASSPRGQGREETQYF
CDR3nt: TGTGCCAGCTCACCAAGGGGGCAGGGCCGTGAAGAGACCCAGTACTTC

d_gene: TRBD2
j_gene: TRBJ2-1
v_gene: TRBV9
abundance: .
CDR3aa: CASSESSGYNEQFF
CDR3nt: TGTGCCAGCAGCGAGTCTAGCGGGTACAATGAGCAGTTCTTC

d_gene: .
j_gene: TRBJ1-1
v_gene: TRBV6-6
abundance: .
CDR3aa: CASSKQGTEAFF
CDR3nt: TGTGCCAGCAGTAAGCAGGGTACTGAAGCTTTCTTT

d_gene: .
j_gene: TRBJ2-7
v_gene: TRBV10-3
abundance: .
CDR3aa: CAIRGGSYEQYF
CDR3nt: TGTGCCATCAGAGGGGGCTCCTACGAGCAGTACTTC

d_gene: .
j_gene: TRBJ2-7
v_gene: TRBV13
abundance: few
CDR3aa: CASSRPSKRYEQYF
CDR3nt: TGTGCCAGCAGCCGCCCGTCAAAGAGATACGAGCAGTACTTC

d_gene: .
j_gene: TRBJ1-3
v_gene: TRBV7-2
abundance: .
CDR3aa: CASSTRSGGAGNTIYF
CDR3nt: TGTGCCAGCAGCACCCGTTCCGGGGGGGCTGGAAACACCATATATTTT

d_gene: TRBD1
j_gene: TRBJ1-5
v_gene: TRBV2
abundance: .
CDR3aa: CASSGDRGNQPQHF
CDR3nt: TGTGCCAGCAGCGGGGACAGGGGAAATCAGCCCCAGCATTTT

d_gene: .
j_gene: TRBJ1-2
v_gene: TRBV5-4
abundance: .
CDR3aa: CASSEGRGSPYGYTF
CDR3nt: TGTGCCAGCAGCGAGGGGCGGGGGTCTCCCTATGGCTACACCTTC

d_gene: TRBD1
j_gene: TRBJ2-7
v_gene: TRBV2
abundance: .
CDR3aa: CASRQGSSSYEQYF
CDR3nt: TGTGCCAGCAGACAGGGGTCCAGCTCCTACGAGCAGTACTTC

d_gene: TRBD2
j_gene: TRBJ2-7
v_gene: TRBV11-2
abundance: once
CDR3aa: CASSPGLAGAYEQYF
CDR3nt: TGTGCCAGCAGCCCCGGACTAGCGGGAGCCTACGAGCAGTACTTC

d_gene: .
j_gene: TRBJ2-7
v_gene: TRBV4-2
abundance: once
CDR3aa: CASSQEGGGRYEQYF
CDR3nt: TGTGCCAGCAGCCAAGAGGGCGGGGGCCGATACGAGCAGTACTTC

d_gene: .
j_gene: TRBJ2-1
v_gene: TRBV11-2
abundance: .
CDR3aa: CASSLGLANEQFF
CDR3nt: TGTGCCAGCAGCTTGGGCCTAGCGAATGAGCAGTTCTTC

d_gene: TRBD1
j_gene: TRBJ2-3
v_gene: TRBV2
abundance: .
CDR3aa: CAGDRAGTDTQYF
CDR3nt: TGTGCCGGGGACAGGGCTGGCACAGATACGCAGTATTTT

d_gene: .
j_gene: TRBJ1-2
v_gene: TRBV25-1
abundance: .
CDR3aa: CASSQGPYGYTF
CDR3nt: TGTGCCAGCAGTCAGGGCCCCTATGGCTACACCTTC

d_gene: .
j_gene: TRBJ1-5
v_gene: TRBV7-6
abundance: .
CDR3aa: CASSQSWGRDQPQHF
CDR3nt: TGTGCCAGCAGCCAATCCTGGGGGCGGGATCAGCCCCAGCATTTT